The sequence of this T cell receptor (beta chain) was determined in a study of blood T cells in healthy people across ages. V dropped 3 bases and J dropped 4 bases, with 10 bases sitting between them. This CDR3 region has 13 residues. The V gene's germline CDR1 is MNHEY and CDR2 SVGAGI. Points from the study as a whole: Naive and antigen-experienced cells were not separated, limiting conclusive comparison.

PCR was performed a second time for roughly 7 to 12 cycles using a sample-barcoded 5' primer and a J-beta primer mix. Every cDNA was tagged by a template-switch adaptor with 12 random nucleotides. A single record per CDR3 protein comes from TCRdb applying MiXCR to the 5' RACE reads. The profile covers 1.5 million to 2 million distinct CDR3 sequences, with under 30% appearing a single time and around 7.7% taken by the ten largest. Ten or more counts support this clonotype. The antigen remains unidentified. Sequencing was carried out using blood. This chain links TRBV6-5 with TRBJ2-7; no clear D. This TCR was recovered from a woman aged 30 to 39 in good health. For the CDR3, the DNA is TGTGCCAGCAGTTATGGTTCCCGGTACGAGCAGTACTTC. It yields the protein CASSYGSRYEQYF.